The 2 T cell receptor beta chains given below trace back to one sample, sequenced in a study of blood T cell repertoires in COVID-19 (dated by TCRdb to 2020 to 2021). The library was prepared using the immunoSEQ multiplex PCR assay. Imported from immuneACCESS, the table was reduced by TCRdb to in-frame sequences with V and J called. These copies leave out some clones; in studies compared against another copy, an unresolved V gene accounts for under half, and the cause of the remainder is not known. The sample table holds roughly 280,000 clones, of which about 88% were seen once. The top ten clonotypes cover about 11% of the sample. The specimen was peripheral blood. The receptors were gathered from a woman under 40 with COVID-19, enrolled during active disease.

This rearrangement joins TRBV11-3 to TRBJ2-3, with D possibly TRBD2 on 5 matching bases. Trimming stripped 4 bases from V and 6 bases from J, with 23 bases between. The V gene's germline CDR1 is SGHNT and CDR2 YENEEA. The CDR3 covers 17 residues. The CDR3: CASSSSNLVAWQDTQYF. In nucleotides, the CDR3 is TGTGCCAGCAGCTCAAGTAACTTAGTAGCGTGGCAGGATACGCAGTATTTT.

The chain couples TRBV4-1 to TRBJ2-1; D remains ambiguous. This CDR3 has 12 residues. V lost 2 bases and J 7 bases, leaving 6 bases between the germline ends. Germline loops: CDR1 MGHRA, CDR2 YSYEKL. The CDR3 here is CASSQNSNEQFF. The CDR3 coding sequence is TGCGCCAGCAGCCAAAATTCAAATGAGCAGTTCTTC.